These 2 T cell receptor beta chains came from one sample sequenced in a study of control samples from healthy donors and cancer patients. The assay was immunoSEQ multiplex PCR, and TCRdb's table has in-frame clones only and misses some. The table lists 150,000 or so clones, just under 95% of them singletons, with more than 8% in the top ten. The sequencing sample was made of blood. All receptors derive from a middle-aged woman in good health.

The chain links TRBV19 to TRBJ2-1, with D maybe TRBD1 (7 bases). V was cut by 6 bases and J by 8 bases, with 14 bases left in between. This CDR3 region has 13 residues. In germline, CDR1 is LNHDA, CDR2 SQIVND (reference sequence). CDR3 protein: CASSPPRGDEQFF. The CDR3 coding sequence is TGTGCCAGTAGCCCCCCCAGGGGGGATGAGCAGTTCTTC. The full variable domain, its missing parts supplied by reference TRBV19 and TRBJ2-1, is DGGITQSPKYLFRKEGQNVTLSCEQNLNHDAMYWYRQDPGQGLRLIYYSQIVNDFQKGDIAEGYSVSREKKESFPLTVTSAQKNPTAFYLCASSPPRGDEQFFGPGTRLTVL.

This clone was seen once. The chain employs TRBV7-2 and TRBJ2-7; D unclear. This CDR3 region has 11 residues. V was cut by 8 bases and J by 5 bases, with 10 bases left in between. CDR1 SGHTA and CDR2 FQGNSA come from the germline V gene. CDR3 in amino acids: CASGHWHEQYF. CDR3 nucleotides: TGTGCCAGCGGCCATTGGCACGAGCAGTACTTC.